These 27 T cell receptor beta chains share one sample of origin, sequenced in a study of control samples from healthy donors and cancer patients. Assay: immunoSEQ multiplex PCR; the TCRdb copy retains only in-frame clones and omits some. The table lists more than 100,000 clones, about 89% of them singletons. Material: PBMCs. Receptor source: a man in his 60s with lung cancer.

This sequence joins TRBV5-4 and TRBJ1-2; no clear D gene. The germline V gene has CDR1 SGHNT and CDR2 YYREEE (reference sequence). CDR3 length: 13 residues. V lost 5 bases and J lost 4, with 12 bases in between. CDR3: CASRGGSLYGYTF. The CDR3 DNA reads TGTGCCAGCAGGGGTGGGTCACTCTATGGCTACACCTTC.

V gene TRBV9 combines with J gene TRBJ2-2, with D perhaps TRBD2 (7 bases). The germline CDR1 and CDR2 sequences are SGDLS and YYNGEE. The CDR3 is 16 residues long. The ends were cut back, 1 base at V and 8 bases at J, with 18 bases in the middle. CDR3 coding DNA: TGTGCCAGCAGCGTAAACTCGCGGGGGCCACGGGGGGAGCTGTTTTTT. Translation gives CASSVNSRGPRGELFF.

The chain is built from TRBV10-1 and TRBJ2-1; 7 positions agree with TRBD2. Trimming took 2 bases from V and 8 from J; bases not matched to a gene: 9. The germline gives CDR1 WNHNN, CDR2 SYGVQD (reference sequence). This CDR3 is built from 15 residues. Written as DNA, the CDR3 is TGCGCCAGCAGTGAGCCGGGCGGGGGAAGCTATGAGCAGTTCTTC. Its translation: CASSEPGGGSYEQFF.

The rearrangement links TRBV29-1 to TRBJ1-4; D may be TRBD1 (5 bases). Germline V lookup: CDR1 SQVTM, CDR2 ANQGSEA. V lost 6 bases, J lost 14 bases, and 13 bases lay in between. This CDR3 comprises 10 residues. The CDR3 here is CSVQDTDLFF. Written as DNA, the CDR3 is TGCAGCGTCCAGGACACCGACCTGTTTTTT.

This clone has a single count. The chain links TRBV30 to TRBJ1-1; D not certain. V was clipped by 3 bases and J by 6 bases, with 8 bases between them. This CDR3 has 11 residues. Germline V lookup: CDR1 GTSNPN, CDR2 SVGIG (reference sequence). The CDR3 spells CAWRLGAEAFF. The CDR3 region has the DNA TGTGCCTGGAGATTGGGCGCTGAAGCTTTCTTT. Supplemented by reference TRBV30 and TRBJ1-1, the full variable domain reads SQTIHQWPATLVQPVGSPLSLECTVEGTSNPNLYWYRQAAGRGLQLLFYSVGIGQISSEVPQNLSASRPQDRQFILSSKKLLLSDSGFYLCAWRLGAEAFFGQGTRLTVV.

The chain carries TRBV2 and TRBJ2-4, with 7 bases identical to TRBD1. CDR1 and CDR2 from the germline V gene are SNHLY and FYNNEI. CDR3 size: 13 residues. Losses at the gene ends were 8 bases for V and 3 bases for J; bases not matched to a gene: 4. CDR3 loop: CASLGQNKNIQYF. The CDR3 DNA follows: TGTGCCAGCTTGGGACAGAACAAAAACATTCAGTACTTC.

V gene TRBV30 combines with J gene TRBJ1-4, with TRBD1 identical over 7 bases. V gave up 6 bases and J gave up 8 bases; unmatched junction bases: 15. CDR3 length: 15 amino acids. Germline CDR1 reads GTSNPN; CDR2 reads SVGIG (reference sequence). The chain's CDR3 is CACTTNTGDREKLFF. Written as DNA, the CDR3 is TGTGCCTGCACTACTAATACAGGGGATCGGGAAAAACTGTTTTTT.

The chain joins TRBV3-1 (or the pseudogene TRBV3-2) to TRBJ2-1; possible D gene TRBD1, 5 bases. This CDR3 region has 13 residues. Germline CDR1 reads LGHDT; CDR2 reads YNNKEL (reference sequence). V was pared by 0 bases and J by 10 bases, with 10 bases between. The DNA of the CDR3 is TGTGCCAGCAGCCAAGAATCAGGGCGAGAGCAGTTCTTC. This translates into CASSQESGREQFF.

The chain recombines TRBV5-1 with TRBJ2-2; 11 positions agree with TRBD1. Germline-derived CDR1 and CDR2 are SGHRS and YFSETQ. CDR3 length equals 15 residues. Trimming at V came to 3 bases and at J to 5 bases, leaving 3 bases not matched to a gene. CDR3 DNA: TGCGCCAGCAGCTGGGGACAGGGGGAAACCGGGGAGCTGTTTTTT. As protein: CASSWGQGETGELFF.

The chain has TRBV7-2 and TRBJ1-5; D is unresolved. The CDR3 covers 16 residues. Germline V gives CDR1 SGHTA, CDR2 FQGNSA. Trimming took off 1 base at V and 4 bases at J, with 14 bases between the two ends. For the CDR3, the DNA is TGTGCCAGCAGCTTAGAGGGCGGACCTAGGAATCAGCCCCAGCATTTT. It is translated as CASSLEGGPRNQPQHF.

This rearrangement joins TRBV5-6 to TRBJ2-5; 7 nucleotides align to TRBD2. This CDR3 is 15 amino acids long. Germline lookup yields CDR1 SGHDT and CDR2 YYEEEE. Trimming took 4 bases from V and 0 from J; bases not matched to a gene: 6. The CDR3 sequence: CASSPTGGNQETQYF. The DNA of the CDR3 is TGTGCCAGCAGCCCCACGGGGGGAAACCAAGAGACCCAGTACTTC.

This chain connects TRBV6-5 to TRBJ1-4, with 7 nucleotides matching TRBD1. V lost 6 bases to trimming and J lost 5 bases; unmatched junction nucleotides: 6. Germline CDR1 is MNHEY and CDR2 is SVGAGI. The CDR3 extends over 14 amino acids. CDR3 loop: CASRVGGHNEKLFF. DNA of the CDR3: TGTGCCAGCAGGGTAGGGGGCCACAATGAAAAACTGTTTTTT.

The chain is built from TRBV18 and TRBJ2-2; D may be TRBD1 or TRBD2 (5 bases each). CDR1 and CDR2 (germline): KGHSH, LQKENI. Deletions cut 5 bases from V and 6 bases from J, with 19 bases between. This CDR3 is 16 amino acids long. The CDR3 here is CASSLSPSGTAGELFF. As DNA, the CDR3 is TGTGCCAGCTCATTAAGTCCGTCAGGGACGGCCGGGGAGCTGTTTTTT. The whole variable domain, filled in from reference TRBV18 and TRBJ2-2, reads NAGVMQNPRHLVRRRGQEARLRCSPMKGHSHVYWYRQLPEEGLKFMVYLQKENIIDESGMPKERFSAEFPKEGPSILRIQQVVRGDSAAYFCASSLSPSGTAGELFFGEGSRLTVL.

The chain employs TRBV6-1 and TRBJ2-3; D gene uncertain. The CDR3 has 11 amino acids. V shed 3 bases and J shed 7 bases, with 5 bases lying between them. Germline lookup yields CDR1 MNHNS and CDR2 SASEGT. CDR3 DNA: TGTGCCAGCAGTGATACGAATACGCAGTATTTT. It specifies CASSDTNTQYF.

The rearrangement links TRBV6-5 to TRBJ1-2, with TRBD1 as a possible D gene (6 bases). This CDR3 contains 13 residues. Germline CDR1 reads MNHEY; CDR2 reads SVGAGI. V shed 6 bases and J shed 2 bases, with 10 bases lying between them. The CDR3 sequence is CASRMDSNYGYTF. The CDR3 region has the DNA TGTGCCAGCAGGATGGACAGCAACTATGGCTACACCTTC.

The chain couples TRBV11-2 to TRBJ2-1, with D perhaps assigned TRBD1 or TRBD2 (7 bases each). Trimming cost V 4 bases and J 4 bases, with 11 bases left between them. CDR1 and CDR2 (germline): SGHAT, FQNNGV. The length of the CDR3 is 14 residues. CDR3 bases: TGTGCCAGCAGCTCAGGGGGGGTGTACAATGAGCAGTTCTTC. It yields the protein CASSSGGVYNEQFF.

V is TRBV12-3 or TRBV12-4 and J is TRBJ1-2, with D unresolved. CDR3 size: 12 residues. V gave up 8 bases and J gave up 2 bases, with 9 bases separating them. CDR3 DNA: TGTGCCAGCGCCTTTACAAACTATGGCTACACCTTC. This encodes CASAFTNYGYTF.

CDR3 bases: TGTGCCAGCAGAGAAACGGGACTAAGGAACAATGAGCAGTTCTTC. It translates to CASRETGLRNNEQFF. This chain links TRBV6-6 with TRBJ2-1; 7 nucleotides agree with TRBD2. The CDR3 extends over 15 amino acids. Trimming removed 6 bases from V and 5 bases from J; junction bases left unmatched: 10. The germline V gene encodes CDR1 MNHNY and CDR2 SVGAGI (reference sequence).

This chain links TRBV5-5 with TRBJ2-5, with D perhaps TRBD1 (5 bases). CDR3 length: 14 amino acids. Germline V CDR1 and CDR2: SGHKS, YYEKEE (reference sequence). V dropped 1 base and J dropped 3 bases, with 10 bases sitting between them. The CDR3 is CASSLRGTEETQYF. As DNA, the CDR3 is TGTGCCAGCAGCTTGAGGGGCACGGAAGAGACCCAGTACTTC.

This clone showed up just once. The rearrangement links TRBV4-1 to TRBJ1-5; unclear D gene. CDR3 length equals 13 residues. Germline CDR1 reads MGHRA; CDR2 reads YSYEKL. V shed 4 bases and J shed 7 bases, with 11 bases lying between them. In DNA form, the CDR3 reads TGCGCCAGCAGCCGAGTAATCGAACAGCCCCAGCATTTT. Residues: CASSRVIEQPQHF.

This clone was seen a single time. The chain joins TRBV2 to TRBJ2-2, with D unclear. Trimming removed 2 bases at V and 1 base at J, with 5 bases between. The germline V gene has CDR1 SNHLY and CDR2 FYNNEI. This CDR3 spans 14 amino acids. The CDR3 is CASSEHGNTGELFF. As DNA, the CDR3 is TGTGCCAGCAGTGAACACGGGAACACCGGGGAGCTGTTTTTT.

The chain combines TRBV6-5 with TRBJ1-2; no clear D gene. Between the trimmed V and J ends, which lost 6 bases and 2 bases, there was a span of 4 bases. Germline assignment: CDR1 MNHEY and CDR2 SVGAGI. The length of the CDR3 is 11 residues. The CDR3 sequence: CASRQNYGYTF. Written as DNA, the CDR3 is TGTGCCAGCAGGCAGAACTATGGCTACACCTTC.

The V gene is TRBV12-3 or TRBV12-4, the J gene TRBJ1-6, with TRBD1 as a possible D gene (5 bases). This CDR3 has 12 amino acids. V was shortened by 6 bases and J by 10 bases, with 10 bases between the two germline ends. CDR3 amino acids: CASRSGSSPLHF. The CDR3 DNA is TGTGCCAGCAGGTCAGGGAGCTCACCCCTCCACTTT.

The chain has TRBV4-2 and TRBJ2-2, with TRBD2 matching 9 bases. The CDR3 loop spans 14 amino acids. The V gene's germline CDR1 is LGHNA and CDR2 YNFKEQ. The V gene end was trimmed by 9 bases and the J gene end by 2 bases; junction bases not matched to a gene: 4. The CDR3 is CASEGLANTGELFF. DNA for the CDR3: TGTGCCAGTGAGGGACTAGCTAACACCGGGGAGCTGTTTTTT.

This chain links TRBV18 with TRBJ1-1; D not certain. The length of the CDR3 is 11 residues. Germline CDR1 KGHSH, CDR2 LQKENI. Trimming shortened V by 6 bases and J by 6 bases, and 8 bases separated the two germline ends. In DNA, the CDR3 is TGTGCCAGCTCGGGAAGTCCTGAAGCTTTCTTT. Translated, it gives CASSGSPEAFF.

The V call is TRBV7-2, the J call TRBJ2-3; possible D gene TRBD2, 6 bases. The V end lost 3 bases, the J end lost 2 bases, and 12 bases lay between the germline ends. This CDR3 spans 15 amino acids. CDR1 SGHTA and CDR2 FQGNSA come from the germline V gene. The CDR3 DNA reads as TGTGCCAGCAGCTTGTGGGACTCGCTCACAGATACGCAGTATTTT. Translated: CASSLWDSLTDTQYF.

V gene TRBV30 combines with J gene TRBJ1-3; D uncertain. V lost 0 bases to trimming and J lost 4 bases, with 10 bases between them. The CDR3 spans 14 residues. CDR1 and CDR2 (germline): GTSNPN, SVGIG (reference sequence). Here the CDR3 reads CAWSVGRPGNTIYF. The CDR3 DNA reads as TGTGCCTGGAGTGTGGGAAGGCCGGGAAACACCATATATTTT.